The 17 T cell receptor beta chains listed next were all sequenced from one sample in a study of tumor and adjacent non-tumor tissue in lung cancer. The template was RNA from unsorted bulk tissue. A modified ARM-PCR protocol with three rounds of nested PCR amplified TCRbeta. MiXCR, applied by TCRdb to the multiplex PCR reads, yields one record per CDR3 protein. This table has roughly 120,000 distinct CDR3 sequences, roughly 74% appearing once. The sample was lung tumor tissue. These receptor sequences come from a woman aged 60-70 years with non-small cell lung cancer.

J is TRBJ2-7 and V is TRBV4-3; TRBD2 matches at 11 bases. The CDR3 is 15 amino acids. The junction had 7 bases not matched to a gene; V was cut back by 3 bases and J by 6 bases. Germline V gene sequence: CDR1 LGHNA, CDR2 YSLEER. CDR3 in amino acids: CASSQGTSGTCEQYF. The CDR3 nucleotides are TGCGCCAGCAGCCAGGGGACTAGCGGAACCTGCGAGCAGTACTTC.

This clonotype is classed as large. This chain links TRBV5-1 with TRBJ1-1; D call uncertain. Trimming shortened V by 0 bases and J by 1 base, and 4 bases separated the two germline ends. The CDR3 length is 13 residues. Germline CDR1 is SGHRS and CDR2 is YFSETQ. The CDR3 protein is CASSLAGNTEAFF. In nucleotides, the CDR3 is TGCGCCAGCAGCTTGGCCGGGAACACTGAAGCTTTCTTT.

Details on this clonotype: A much larger clone sits a single nucleotide away, making a read error possible. This chain links TRBV28 with TRBJ1-2; D not certain. This CDR3 is built from 12 residues. Per the germline V gene, CDR1 is MDHEN and CDR2 is SYDVKM. In DNA, the CDR3 is TGTGCCAGCACAAGCGGAAAGTATGCCTACACCTTC. Its protein product is CASTSGKYAYTF.

By share, this clonotype ranks as medium-sized. The V gene is TRBV20-1, the J gene TRBJ1-1, with 7 bases matching TRBD1. Germline CDR1 is DFQATT and CDR2 is SNEGSKA (reference sequence). The CDR3 consists of 16 residues. V lost 2 bases, J lost 0 bases, and 9 bases stayed unmatched. This CDR3 is CSARRQGSPMNTEAFF. CDR3 bases: TGCAGTGCTAGAAGACAGGGTTCTCCGATGAACACTGAAGCTTTCTTT.

Turning to this clonotype: Relative to the germline gene, one junction end is altered; a read error may explain this. The gene calls are TRBV28 and TRBJ1-6; D gene ambiguous. The germline gives CDR1 MDHEN, CDR2 SYDVKM. CDR3 length: 13 amino acids. The DNA for the CDR3 is TGTGCCGGCGAACGGGATCGAAATTCACTCCTCCACTTT. Its translation: CAGERDRNSLLHF. The full variable domain, rest sourced from reference TRBV28 and TRBJ1-6, is DVKVTQSSRYLVKRTGEKVFLECVQDMDHENMFWYRQDPGLGLRLIYFSYDVKMKEKGDIPEGYSVSREKKERFSLILESASTNQTSMYLCAGERDRNSLLHFGNGTRLTVT.

Notes on this clonotype: It is likely a read error, because the conserved phenylalanine at the end of the CDR3 is missing. The rearrangement links TRBV7-2 to TRBJ2-5; 8 bases map to TRBD1. Germline values: CDR1 SGHTA, CDR2 FQGNSA. The CDR3 length is 14 residues. With V trimmed by 2 bases and J by 7 bases, 6 bases remained unmatched. The DNA for the CDR3 is TGTGCCAGCAGCTTATTAGGGACAGGAGTGACCCAGTACTTA. It is translated as CASSLLGTGVTQYL.

The genes are TRBV5-6 and TRBJ1-2; 11 positions agree with TRBD1. The V and J ends lost 6 bases and 6 bases, in that order; junction bases with no gene match: 10. Germline V CDR1 and CDR2: SGHDT, YYEEEE. The CDR3 extends over 15 amino acids. In DNA form, the CDR3 reads TGTGCCAGCACTCCCCGGACAGGGGGCTGGCATGGCTACACCTTC. Translated, it gives CASTPRTGGWHGYTF.

This clonotype was observed many times. The rearrangement uses TRBV29-1 and TRBJ1-5, with D maybe TRBD1 (5 bases). This CDR3 region has 15 residues. V was shortened by 4 bases and J by 4 bases, with 17 bases between the two germline ends. CDR1 is SQVTM and CDR2 is ANQGSEA in the germline V gene. The CDR3 coding sequence is TGCAGCGTTGCTAAGAACTCAGGGCCTAATCAGCCCCAGCATTTT. Its protein product is CSVAKNSGPNQPQHF.

Of note for this clonotype: This CDR3 fails to terminate in the conserved phenylalanine or tryptophan, so it likely reflects a read error. This chain joins TRBV7-2 and TRBJ1-4, with D possibly being TRBD1 (5 bases). CDR1 and CDR2 from the germline V gene are SGHTA and FQGNSA. The length of the CDR3 is 16 residues. CDR3 in DNA: TGTGCCAACAGCTTAACCCCAGGGCGGATTAATGAAAAACTGTTTTAT. This translates into CANSLTPGRINEKLFY.

This clonotype showed up just a few times. One end of the junction is discordant with germline, which a read error may explain. V usage is TRBV6-2 or TRBV6-3 and J usage is TRBJ1-2; TRBD1 aligns across 7 bases. The CDR3 has 17 amino acids. Germline loops: CDR1 MNHEY, CDR2 SVGEGT. The CDR3 sequence is CASSSSILQQGLYGYTF. The CDR3 DNA sequence: TGTGCCAGCAGCTCCTCAATATTGCAACAGGGGTTGTATGGTTACACCTTC.

As to this clonotype: The germline gene is not matched at one end of the junction; a read error may be the cause. The chain combines TRBV11-2 with TRBJ1-6, with D tentatively TRBD1 (6 bases). The CDR3 contains 14 residues. Per the germline V gene, CDR1 is SGHAT and CDR2 is FQNNGV. DNA for the CDR3: TGTGCCGGCAGCACGGAGAGGGGGAGCTCACCCCTCCACTTT. Encoded protein: CAGSTERGSSPLHF.

Comment on this clonotype: Being one base from a much bigger clone, this may be a read error. V usage is TRBV6-6 and J usage is TRBJ1-4; TRBD1 aligns across 9 bases. The germline gives CDR1 MNHNY, CDR2 SVGAGI (reference sequence). J lost 7 bases, V lost 6 bases, and 6 bases had no gene match. This CDR3 has 14 amino acids. In nucleotides, the CDR3 is TGTGCCAGCAGACAGACAGGGGGGGGTGAAAAACTGTTTTTT. This codes for CASRQTGGGEKLFF.

On this clonotype: Sequence at one end of the junction differs from germline and may be a read error. This rearrangement joins TRBV12-3 or TRBV12-4 to TRBJ2-3, with D unresolved. This CDR3 has 14 amino acids. Here the CDR3 reads CASSLGLGRDTRYF. The CDR3 DNA is TGTGCCAGCAGTCTCGGGCTGGGCCGAGATACGCGGTATTTT.

The chain recombines TRBV6-2 or TRBV6-3 with TRBJ2-1, with 13 bases aligning to TRBD2. The CDR3 is 17 residues long. Unmatched junction bases numbered 13, after V lost 6 bases and J lost 8 bases. CDR1 and CDR2 from the germline V gene are MNHEY and SVGEGT. The CDR3 sequence is CASSPTSGRATNDEQFF. CDR3 nucleotide sequence: TGTGCCAGCAGCCCTACTAGCGGGAGGGCCACAAACGATGAGCAGTTCTTC.

The gene calls are TRBV6-2 or TRBV6-3 and TRBJ1-4, with D unclear. Trimming took off 5 bases at V and 0 bases at J, with 10 bases between the two ends. The germline V gene has CDR1 MNHEY and CDR2 SVGEGT. This CDR3 contains 15 residues. The CDR3 protein is CASSGTNATNEKLFF. The CDR3 DNA sequence: TGTGCCAGCAGTGGAACAAACGCAACTAATGAAAAACTGTTTTTT.

There are a few counts of this clonotype. V is TRBV28 and J is TRBJ2-3; D is possibly TRBD1 (6 bases). Germline V gene lookup returns CDR1 MDHEN and CDR2 SYDVKM. The V end was cut by 1 base, the J end by 3 bases, with 11 bases between. This CDR3 region has 15 residues. Here the CDR3 DNA reads TGTGCCAGCAGTTTATTATTAAGGGGGACAGATACGCAGTATTTT. The encoded protein is CASSLLLRGTDTQYF.

This clonotype was detected only once. An end of the junction does not agree with germline; a read error may underlie this. The CDR3 protein is CASSRDRGRSQHF. DNA for the CDR3: TGTGCCAGCTCCCGGGACAGAGGTCGGTCCCAACATTTT. This chain joins TRBV11-2 and TRBJ1-5, with 7 bases that match TRBD1. Germline V gene lookup returns CDR1 SGHAT and CDR2 FQNNGV. This CDR3 has 13 amino acids.